This T cell receptor (beta chain) emerged from a study of CD8+ T cells in alopecia areata. Overall study results and limits: Relative to normal scalp, lesional scalp, especially alopecia totalis/universalis, showed higher clonality. Patients shared TCRs less clearly than mice did, possibly for HLA-related reasons.

Lesional scalp punch biopsies and peripheral blood were collected from alopecia areata patients. It was from PBMCs that CD4+ and CD8+ T cells were sorted. Worth noting for this clone: The antigen remains unidentified.

Extracted RNA was reverse transcribed, and the resulting cDNA served as sequencing template. The method was immunoSEQ multiplex PCR; TCRdb's version includes in-frame clones alone and lacks a portion of them. This sample carries about 23,000 clones, approximately 52% of them seen once, and the ten largest clones take approximately 29%. This CDR3 comprises 13 residues. Germline V gene lookup returns CDR1 MNHEY and CDR2 SVGAGI. V lost 7 bases, J lost 5 bases, and 5 bases stayed unmatched. The sequence was collected from a human donor with alopecia areata. The source material was NKG2D-high CD8+ T cells sorted from blood. The chain employs TRBV6-5 and TRBJ1-1, with 9 bases lining up with TRBD1. CDR3 DNA sequence: TGTGCCAGCACAATACAGGGGGCGACTGAAGCTTTCTTT. Translated, it gives CASTIQGATEAFF.